The 28 T cell receptor beta chains reported below all come from one sample, sequenced in a study of blood T cells in healthy people across ages (dated by TCRdb to between 2014 and 2016). Libraries were constructed by 5' RACE. Sequencing used an Illumina HiSeq 2500. The second PCR ran for roughly 6 to 11 cycles and used a J-beta primer mix along with a sample-barcoded 5' primer. TCRdb reprocessed the public reads (quality trimming at Q25 with fastp, clone calling with MiXCR) and kept in-frame beta chains. Rows with one shared CDR3 protein collapse into an entry with the most common genes and DNA. The sample table shows roughly 2 million distinct CDR3 sequences, and about 49% are seen once. Roughly 2.1% of the sample comes from the top ten. Sequencing was performed on blood. The receptor source for this set is a woman in her thirties or forties in good health.

Here the CDR3 DNA reads TGCAGTGCTAGAGGCGGAACAGGGTGGGCCAAAAACATTCAGTACTTC. Amino acids: CSARGGTGWAKNIQYF. The chain joins TRBV20-1 to TRBJ2-4; a possible D gene is TRBD1 (6 bases). The CDR3 has 16 amino acids. Germline V gene data show CDR1 as DFQATT and CDR2 as SNEGSKA (reference sequence). V lost 1 base and J lost 1, with 14 bases in between.

The CDR3 loop is CSASRTDTNQPQHF. In nucleotides, the CDR3 is TGCAGTGCTAGCAGGACAGATACCAATCAGCCCCAGCATTTT. The chain links TRBV20-1 to TRBJ1-5, with D maybe TRBD1 (6 bases). CDR1 and CDR2 from the germline V gene are DFQATT and SNEGSKA (reference sequence). Deletions cut 3 bases from V and 3 bases from J, with 12 bases between. The CDR3 runs 14 residues.

This chain links TRBV28 with TRBJ2-3, with 9 bases aligning to TRBD2. Germline CDR1 MDHEN, CDR2 SYDVKM. This CDR3 region has 16 residues. After removal of 1 base from V and 11 bases from J, the junction contained 13 bases not matched to a gene. The CDR3: CASSLLVAGGRKRQYF. CDR3 bases: TGTGCCAGCAGTTTATTGGTGGCGGGGGGGAGAAAGAGGCAGTATTTT.

Only a few counts were recorded for this clonotype. The rearrangement links TRBV7-2 to TRBJ2-5; perhaps D is TRBD1 or TRBD2 (5 bases each). The V gene's germline CDR1 is SGHTA and CDR2 FQGNSA. The V gene lost 5 bases and the J gene lost 5 bases, with 15 bases spanning the gap. The CDR3 totals 14 residues. The CDR3 DNA reads as TGTGCCAGCAGCGCGTTGGGCAGGGAGGAGACCCAGTACTTC. Translated, it gives CASSALGREETQYF.

The genes are TRBV19 and TRBJ1-2; 9 bases match TRBD1. The length of the CDR3 is 16 residues. J gave up 4 bases and V 4 bases, and 10 bases lay outside the gene matches. Germline loops: CDR1 LNHDA, CDR2 SQIVND (reference sequence). Here the CDR3 DNA reads TGTGCCAGTAGTACCCCGGGACAGGGTCGAAGCTATGGCTACACCTTC. Translating gives CASSTPGQGRSYGYTF. Full variable domain (rest looked up from reference TRBV19 and TRBJ1-2): DGGITQSPKYLFRKEGQNVTLSCEQNLNHDAMYWYRQDPGQGLRLIYYSQIVNDFQKGDIAEGYSVSREKKESFPLTVTSAQKNPTAFYLCASSTPGQGRSYGYTFGSGTRLTVV.

In this sample, this clonotype turned up a few times. This chain's CDR3 is CASSSPDHRGEQFF. The CDR3 bases are TGTGCCAGCAGCTCTCCGGACCATCGGGGTGAGCAGTTCTTC. This chain links TRBV7-9 with TRBJ2-1; tentatively, D is TRBD2 (5 bases). The CDR3 loop spans 14 amino acids. In germline, CDR1 is SEHNR, CDR2 FQNEAQ (reference sequence). Trimming left V 4 bases short and J 9 bases short, with 16 bases between.

This rearrangement joins TRBV24-1 to TRBJ2-5, with D possibly called TRBD1 or TRBD2 (5 bases each). The CDR3 covers 16 residues. Trimming pared 7 bases from V and 11 bases from J, leaving 28 bases between. Germline loops: CDR1 KGHDR, CDR2 SFDVKD. CDR3 sequence reads: CATRAKGPSVNNEQYF. CDR3 DNA: TGTGCCACCAGAGCCAAGGGACCTTCCGTTAACAATGAGCAGTACTTC.

This clonotype was seen only a few times. CDR3 sequence: CAISGTTRDTQYF. The CDR3 DNA reads TGTGCCATCAGTGGGACTACGAGGGATACGCAGTATTTT. J is TRBJ2-3 and V is TRBV10-3; tentative D call: TRBD2 (6 bases). The CDR3 totals 13 residues. The germline V gene has CDR1 ENHRY and CDR2 SYGVKD. V was trimmed by 4 bases and J by 6 bases, leaving 11 bases between them.

J is TRBJ1-2 and V is TRBV14; weak D call: TRBD1 (6 bases). CDR3 length: 16 amino acids. Trimming took off 4 bases at V and 0 bases at J, with 15 bases between the two ends. CDR1 SGHDN and CDR2 FVKESK come from the germline V gene. The CDR3 region has the DNA TGTGCCAGCAGCCCCCGGAGGGACATATCTAACTATGGCTACACCTTC. Translation gives CASSPRRDISNYGYTF.

The chain links TRBV2 to TRBJ1-5; possible D gene TRBD1, 5 bases. The germline V gene encodes CDR1 SNHLY and CDR2 FYNNEI. V was shortened by 5 bases and J by 4 bases, with 15 bases between the two germline ends. This CDR3 region has 15 residues. Here the CDR3 reads CASSRGPYPNQPQHF. CDR3 DNA sequence: TGTGCCAGCAGTAGGGGACCCTATCCAAATCAGCCCCAGCATTTT.

The chain is built from TRBV5-1 and TRBJ2-4; D might be TRBD2 (6 bases). The end of the DNA fits TRBJ2-7 better, so the J call may be wrong. Germline CDR1 SGHRS, CDR2 YFSETQ. The CDR3 contains 13 residues. The CDR3 is CASSPFPGDEQYF. In DNA, the CDR3 is TGCGCCAGCAGCCCATTCCCGGGGGACGAGCAGTACTTC.

This clonotype was detected once. This sequence joins TRBV6-5 and TRBJ1-5; D gene unclear. The V end was cut by 5 bases, the J end by 6 bases, with 11 bases between. Germline V gene lookup returns CDR1 MNHEY and CDR2 SVGAGI. CDR3 length: 13 residues. CDR3 in amino acids: CASSATVVQPQHF. For the CDR3, the DNA is TGTGCCAGCAGTGCCACGGTAGTTCAGCCCCAGCATTTT.

This chain links TRBV7-2 with TRBJ1-2; D gene unclear. CDR3 length: 13 residues. V was shortened by 8 bases and J by 4 bases, with 14 bases between the two germline ends. The V gene's germline CDR1 is SGHTA and CDR2 FQGNSA. The CDR3 spells CASLRADTYGYTF. The CDR3, as DNA: TGTGCCAGCCTGCGGGCGGATACCTATGGCTACACCTTC.

This clonotype turned up a few times. At one end, the junction sequence differs from germline, possibly due to a read error. The chain is built from TRBV7-9 and TRBJ2-1, with D possibly matching TRBD1 (6 bases). The CDR3 length is 15 residues. CDR1 SEHNR and CDR2 FQNEAQ come from the germline V gene (reference sequence). CDR3 in amino acids: CASSLRGNLYSEQFF. The CDR3 DNA is TGTGCCAGCAGCTTGAGGGGGAATTTATACAGTGAGCAGTTCTTC.

The chain links TRBV11-2 to TRBJ2-1; 7 nucleotides agree with TRBD2. V shed 2 bases and J 10 bases; nucleotides not matched to a gene: 11. The CDR3 covers 15 residues. Germline CDR1 reads SGHAT; CDR2 reads FQNNGV. In nucleotides, the CDR3 is TGTGCCAGCAGCTTATTGTTACCTTGGGGGGGGGAGCAGTTCTTC. Translated: CASSLLLPWGGEQFF. Looking up the rest from reference TRBV11-2 and TRBJ2-1 gives the full variable domain: EAGVAQSPRYKIIEKRQSVAFWCNPISGHATLYWYQQILGQGPKLLIQFQNNGVVDDSQLPKDRFSAERLKGVDSTLKIQPAKLEDSAVYLCASSLLLPWGGEQFFGPGTRLTVL.

This clonotype was found a few times. The chain uses TRBV5-1 and TRBJ2-7; TRBD2 is a possible D gene (5 bases). The length of the CDR3 is 15 residues. The germline CDR1 and CDR2 sequences are SGHRS and YFSETQ. V lost 4 bases, J lost 2 bases, and 16 bases lay in between. The CDR3 spells CASSANFNGAYEQYF. The DNA for the CDR3 is TGCGCCAGCAGCGCAAACTTCAACGGGGCCTACGAGCAGTACTTC.

The chain is built from TRBV10-2 and TRBJ2-5; D is undetermined. Germline CDR1 reads WSHSY; CDR2 reads SAAADI. The CDR3 is 12 residues long. The germline V and J ends were trimmed by 4 bases and 4 bases, with 7 bases remaining between them. The CDR3 spells CASSVIRETQYF. The CDR3 DNA follows: TGCGCCAGCAGTGTCATCAGAGAGACCCAGTACTTC.

The V gene is TRBV28, the J gene TRBJ2-3; 13 nucleotides align to TRBD2. CDR1 and CDR2 (germline): MDHEN, SYDVKM. The ends lost 3 bases at V and 5 bases at J; junction bases unmatched: 8. This CDR3 has 17 residues. The DNA of the CDR3 is TGTGCCAGCAGTTTGTTTACTAGCGGGGGGGCTGAAGATACGCAGTATTTT. Translated: CASSLFTSGGAEDTQYF.

V gene TRBV11-3 combines with J gene TRBJ1-1; 9 positions match TRBD1. Trimming removed 2 bases from V and 9 bases from J; junction bases left unmatched: 13. Germline loops: CDR1 SGHNT, CDR2 YENEEA. This CDR3 spans 16 amino acids. CDR3 in amino acids: CASSLSTGTGLGKAFF. DNA for the CDR3: TGTGCCAGCAGCTTATCCACCGGGACAGGGCTCGGGAAAGCTTTCTTT.

The CDR3 spells CASETGETYEQYF. The CDR3 bases are TGTGCCAGCGAGACAGGGGAGACCTACGAGCAGTACTTC. The V gene is TRBV6-1, the J gene TRBJ2-7; 8 bases are a match to TRBD1. From germline, CDR1 is MNHNS and CDR2 SASEGT. The CDR3 covers 13 residues. V lost 8 bases, J lost 2 bases, and 5 bases stayed unmatched.

The V call is TRBV5-1, the J call TRBJ2-7; D not certain. V gave up 7 bases and J gave up 3 bases, with 14 bases separating them. The CDR3 is 13 amino acids. Per germline, CDR1 SGHRS and CDR2 YFSETQ. The CDR3 DNA sequence: TGCGCCAGCGCCGAAGATTATAACTACGAGCAGTACTTC. Its translation: CASAEDYNYEQYF.

The V gene is TRBV27, the J gene TRBJ2-3, with TRBD1 identical over 8 bases. The germline gives CDR1 MNHEY, CDR2 SMNVEV (reference sequence). The ends lost 1 base at V and 2 bases at J; junction bases unmatched: 11. The CDR3 is 18 residues long. CDR3 DNA: TGTGCCAGCAGTTTATTAGCCCCCGGGACAGGAGCCACAGATACGCAGTATTTT. This gives the protein CASSLLAPGTGATDTQYF.

Concerning this clonotype: The junction does not match germline at one end; this may be a read error. V is TRBV5-1 and J is TRBJ2-6, with 11 bases aligning to TRBD1. Germline lookup yields CDR1 SGHRS and CDR2 YFSETQ. This CDR3 region has 18 residues. The DNA of the CDR3 is TGCGCCAGCAACTTGTATGGACAGGGGGCCTCTGGGGCCAACGTCCTGACTTTC. Amino acid sequence: CASNLYGQGASGANVLTF.

The gene calls are TRBV15 and TRBJ2-1; no reliable D call. The CDR3 loop spans 14 amino acids. Per the germline V gene, CDR1 is LNHNV and CDR2 is YYDKDF (reference sequence). V was trimmed by 1 base and J by 6 bases, leaving 10 bases between them. In DNA form, the CDR3 reads TGTGCCACCAGCAGAGCGACGACTCGCAATGAGCAGTTCTTC. Translation gives CATSRATTRNEQFF.

The chain carries TRBV28 and TRBJ2-1; TRBD1 agrees at 8 bases. The CDR3 is 15 amino acids. V trimming: 4 bases; J trimming: 13 bases; junction bases outside the gene matches: 15. The germline V gene has CDR1 MDHEN and CDR2 SYDVKM. The CDR3 nucleotides read TGTGCCAGCAGTTCCTACTCGACAGGGGAGGAGACCCAGTTCTTC. Translating gives CASSSYSTGEETQFF.

This chain joins TRBV4-3 and TRBJ1-2; D call uncertain. Germline-derived CDR1 and CDR2 are LGHNA and YSLEER. Deletions cut 4 bases from V and 2 bases from J, with 17 bases between. The CDR3 loop spans 16 amino acids. The DNA of the CDR3 is TGCGCCAGCAGCCCCGGGCCCAACCTGGCCAACTATGGCTACACCTTC. Its translation: CASSPGPNLANYGYTF.

The CDR3 region has the DNA TGTGCCAGCAGCGTAGTAGGGCGGGGAAACACAGATACGCAGTATTTT. Protein product: CASSVVGRGNTDTQYF. The rearrangement uses TRBV9 and TRBJ2-3; tentative D call: TRBD2 (6 bases). This CDR3 spans 16 amino acids. V lost 0 bases to trimming and J lost 2 bases, with 13 bases between them. Germline V gives CDR1 SGDLS, CDR2 YYNGEE.

CDR3: CASRVATNEKLFF. For the CDR3, the DNA is TGTGCCAGTCGGGTGGCTACTAATGAAAAACTGTTTTTT. This chain joins TRBV6-6 and TRBJ1-4; D uncertain. CDR1 and CDR2 (germline): MNHNY, SVGAGI (reference sequence). The ends were cut back, 9 bases at V and 2 bases at J, with 10 bases in the middle. The CDR3 has 13 amino acids.